Presented here are 31 T cell receptor beta chains from one specimen sequenced in a study of neurological immune-mediated disorders. TCRdb used MiXCR to reprocess the 5' RACE reads, holding one entry per CDR3 protein. The sample includes 46,000 or so distinct CDR3 sequences, 3.5% to 5% of them seen just once. Sequencing input: PBMCs. These receptors were taken from a woman aged 55-70 years with multiple sclerosis.

The rearrangement uses TRBV11-2 and TRBJ1-2, with D possibly being TRBD1 (5 bases). V was clipped by 4 bases and J by 8 bases, with 23 bases between them. The CDR3 has 16 amino acids. Germline V gene data show CDR1 as SGHAT and CDR2 as FQNNGV. As DNA, the CDR3 is TGTGCCAGCAGCTCCTACTATCGGGACGGCCAAGAGGGCTACACCTTC. It specifies CASSSYYRDGQEGYTF.

This chain links TRBV5-1 with TRBJ1-4; 9 bases agree with TRBD1. This CDR3 comprises 15 residues. Germline V lookup: CDR1 SGHRS, CDR2 YFSETQ. The J segment lost 5 bases and the V segment lost 4 bases, leaving 6 bases of the junction unmatched. CDR3 region: CASSTLGTGNEKLFF. The CDR3 coding sequence is TGCGCCAGCAGCACGCTCGGGACAGGGAATGAAAAACTGTTTTTT. The full variable domain, completed using reference TRBV5-1 and TRBJ1-4, is KAGVTQTPRYLIKTRGQQVTLSCSPISGHRSVSWYQQTPGQGLQFLFEYFSETQRNKGNFPGRFSGRQFSNSRSEMNVSTLELGDSALYLCASSTLGTGNEKLFFGSGTQLSVL.

This clonotype was found many times. The genes are TRBV29-1 and TRBJ2-3; 10 positions match TRBD2. CDR3 length: 13 amino acids. V shed 4 bases and J 8 bases; nucleotides not matched to a gene: 6. Germline values: CDR1 SQVTM, CDR2 ANQGSEA. This chain's CDR3 is CSVVAGGRTTQYF. As DNA, the CDR3 is TGCAGCGTTGTAGCGGGAGGTCGAACTACGCAGTATTTT.

This rearrangement joins TRBV4-1 to TRBJ2-7; D is possibly TRBD1 (5 bases). This CDR3 has 16 residues. CDR1 and CDR2 from the germline V gene are MGHRA and YSYEKL. V was cut by 1 base and J by 0 bases, with 13 bases left in between. CDR3 sequence: CASSQVRTPLSYEQYF. The CDR3 bases are TGCGCCAGCAGCCAAGTACGGACACCCCTCTCCTACGAGCAGTACTTC.

The table lists this clonotype with many counts. The V gene is TRBV5-1, the J gene TRBJ2-7; D is unclear. From germline, CDR1 is SGHRS and CDR2 YFSETQ. This CDR3 is built from 14 residues. The V and J ends lost 0 bases and 0 bases respectively, with 7 bases between them. The CDR3 loop is CASSLGAVSYEQYF. In DNA, the CDR3 is TGCGCCAGCAGCTTGGGCGCCGTCTCCTACGAGCAGTACTTC.

This clonotype was counted many times. The gene calls are TRBV6-2 or TRBV6-3 and TRBJ2-1, with TRBD2 as a possible D gene (6 bases). This CDR3 is 15 amino acids long. The V end was cut by 7 bases, the J end by 2 bases, with 15 bases between. Germline V gene data show CDR1 as MNHEY and CDR2 as SVGEGT. The CDR3 region is CASTHHRGAYNEQFF. The DNA for the CDR3 is TGTGCCAGCACCCACCATCGCGGGGCCTACAATGAGCAGTTCTTC.

Ten or more counts support this clonotype. This chain connects TRBV20-1 to TRBJ2-3, with 7 bases fitting TRBD1. CDR1 DFQATT and CDR2 SNEGSKA come from the germline V gene (reference sequence). The CDR3 is 14 residues long. The V segment lost 6 bases and the J segment 4 bases; nucleotides outside the gene matches: 10. CDR3 amino acids: CSARQGGTPDTQYF. The DNA for the CDR3 is TGCAGTGCACGACAGGGTGGCACGCCAGATACGCAGTATTTT.

Many counts were recorded for this clonotype. CDR3 amino acids: CSYRGDTGELFF. The CDR3 region has the DNA TGCAGCTACAGGGGGGACACCGGGGAGCTGTTTTTT. The V gene is TRBV20-1, the J gene TRBJ2-2, with 8 bases identical to TRBD1. CDR1 and CDR2 from the germline V gene are DFQATT and SNEGSKA (reference sequence). This CDR3 region has 12 residues.

Ten or more counts support this clonotype. The chain recombines TRBV20-1 with TRBJ2-3; D might be TRBD2 (6 bases). Germline V gene data show CDR1 as DFQATT and CDR2 as SNEGSKA (reference sequence). CDR3 length: 14 residues. Trimming took off 5 bases at V and 0 bases at J, with 12 bases between the two ends. The CDR3 is CSAFLAQSTDTQYF. CDR3 in DNA: TGCAGTGCTTTTCTAGCGCAAAGCACAGATACGCAGTATTTT.

This clonotype has more than one count but fewer than ten. The CDR3 region has the DNA TGTGCCAGCAGCTCTAGCGGGGGGTCCTACAATGAGCAGTTCTTC. The encoded protein is CASSSSGGSYNEQFF. The chain carries TRBV5-6 and TRBJ2-1, with 11 bases lining up with TRBD2. V shed 3 bases, J shed 1 base, and the junction held 0 bases outside the gene matches. The CDR3 is 15 amino acids. Germline V gene sequence: CDR1 SGHDT, CDR2 YYEEEE.

This clonotype was seen many times. V is TRBV4-1 and J is TRBJ1-2; D is unclear. This CDR3 comprises 15 residues. V lost 0 bases to trimming and J lost 1 base, with 9 bases between them. The germline V gene encodes CDR1 MGHRA and CDR2 YSYEKL. The CDR3 loop is CASSQDWAVNYGYTF. The CDR3 DNA sequence: TGCGCCAGCAGCCAAGATTGGGCGGTTAACTATGGCTACACCTTC.

The V and J genes are TRBV6-2 or TRBV6-3 and TRBJ1-2, with D unclear. Between the trimmed V and J ends, which lost 5 bases and 7 bases, there was a span of 17 bases. The germline V gene encodes CDR1 MNHEY and CDR2 SVGEGT. The CDR3 length is 14 residues. The CDR3 nucleotides are TGTGCCAGCAGTAAAGTGGTTCGGACTGGTGGCTACACCTTC. It is translated as CASSKVVRTGGYTF.

This clonotype was seen at least ten times. This sequence joins TRBV5-5 and TRBJ1-2, with unresolved D. The CDR3 is 13 amino acids. CDR1 is SGHKS and CDR2 is YYEKEE in the germline V gene (reference sequence). The V gene lost 1 base and the J gene lost 2 bases, with 6 bases spanning the gap. The CDR3 DNA reads as TGTGCCAGCAGCTTGACGAACAACTATGGCTACACCTTC. Protein sequence: CASSLTNNYGYTF.

This clonotype was observed many times. J is TRBJ2-2 and V is TRBV10-2; D is uncertain. The CDR3 runs to 13 residues. The germline gives CDR1 WSHSY, CDR2 SAAADI. V lost 4 bases and J 3 bases, leaving 6 bases between the germline ends. CDR3 sequence: CASSVDYTGELFF. As DNA, the CDR3 is TGCGCCAGCAGTGTAGACTACACCGGGGAGCTGTTTTTT.

This clonotype was seen a few times. The chain uses TRBV6-5 and TRBJ2-3; D is perhaps TRBD2 (5 bases). Deletions cut 4 bases from V and 3 bases from J, with 14 bases between. Germline assignment: CDR1 MNHEY and CDR2 SVGAGI. There are 15 residues in the CDR3. CDR3 amino acids: CASSFGADGTDTQYF. The DNA for the CDR3 is TGTGCCAGCAGTTTCGGAGCGGACGGGACAGATACGCAGTATTTT.

This clonotype was picked up a small number of times. One end of the junction fails to match germline, which may point to a read error. V usage is TRBV10-3 and J usage is TRBJ2-3, with 10 bases aligning to TRBD2. CDR3 size: 16 residues. The germline CDR1 and CDR2 sequences are ENHRY and SYGVKD. The CDR3 sequence: CATSSGGLGSTDTQYF. In DNA form, the CDR3 reads TGTGCCACCAGTAGCGGGGGGCTAGGTAGCACAGATACGCAGTATTTT.

This clonotype was seen ten or more times. V is TRBV5-1 and J is TRBJ2-2, with D hard to call. V was clipped by 1 base and J by 0 bases, with 7 bases between them. There are 15 residues in the CDR3. Per the germline V gene, CDR1 is SGHRS and CDR2 is YFSETQ. The CDR3 region is CASSLYNANTGELFF. DNA for the CDR3: TGCGCCAGCAGCTTGTACAACGCGAACACCGGGGAGCTGTTTTTT.

J is TRBJ1-4 and V is TRBV29-1; the D gene is possibly TRBD1 (5 bases). Between the trimmed V and J ends, which lost 4 bases and 11 bases, there was a span of 17 bases. This CDR3 region has 13 residues. Looked up from germline, CDR1 is SQVTM and CDR2 is ANQGSEA. Here the CDR3 DNA reads TGCAGCGTTGGCTTAGAGGGGCCAGGGAAACTGTTTTTT. Encoded protein: CSVGLEGPGKLFF.

At least ten counts were recorded for this clonotype. V is TRBV4-2 and J is TRBJ2-1, with 13 positions matching TRBD2. The ends lost 4 bases at V and 7 bases at J; junction bases unmatched: 4. In germline, CDR1 is LGHNA, CDR2 YNFKEQ. This CDR3 contains 15 residues. CDR3 nucleotides: TGTGCCAGCAGCCCCACGACTAGCGGGGGGAATGAGCAGTTCTTC. Amino acid sequence: CASSPTTSGGNEQFF.

This clonotype was observed a handful of times. The chain uses TRBV29-1 and TRBJ1-1, with D hard to call. The V end was cut by 4 bases, the J end by 0 bases, with 9 bases between. The CDR3 sequence is 13 residues long. Germline lookup yields CDR1 SQVTM and CDR2 ANQGSEA. CDR3 nucleotide sequence: TGCAGCGTTGCTTCCAGTATGAACACTGAAGCTTTCTTT. This sequence encodes CSVASSMNTEAFF.

This clonotype was seen more than once but under ten times. The chain employs TRBV12-3 or TRBV12-4 and TRBJ1-1; D remains ambiguous. The CDR3 loop spans 14 amino acids. The V end was cut by 3 bases, the J end by 2 bases, with 10 bases between. The CDR3 sequence is CASSFSATNTEAFF. CDR3 coding DNA: TGTGCCAGCAGTTTCTCGGCCACCAACACTGAAGCTTTCTTT.

The chain links TRBV7-2 to TRBJ2-6, with D perhaps matching TRBD2 (5 bases). CDR1 and CDR2 (germline): SGHTA, FQGNSA. Trimming pared 5 bases from V and 4 bases from J, leaving 18 bases between. CDR3 length equals 17 residues. The CDR3: CASSRRGEFTGANVLTF. The CDR3 coding sequence is TGTGCCAGCAGCCGTCGTGGGGAGTTTACCGGGGCCAACGTCCTGACTTTC. Drawing the rest from reference TRBV7-2 and TRBJ2-6, the complete variable domain is GAGVSQSPSNKVTEKGKDVELRCDPISGHTALYWYRQSLGQGLEFLIYFQGNSAPDKSGLPSDRFSAERTGGSVSTLTIQRTQQEDSAVYLCASSRRGEFTGANVLTFGAGSRLTVL.

There are a few counts of this clonotype. The chain has TRBV5-1 and TRBJ2-5, with D tentatively TRBD2 (5 bases). The CDR3 is 15 amino acids. Deletions cut 4 bases from V and 4 bases from J, with 17 bases between. The germline gives CDR1 SGHRS, CDR2 YFSETQ. The CDR3 coding sequence is TGCGCCAGCAGCCTGCTTTTGGGGAGCGGAGAGACCCAGTACTTC. This sequence encodes CASSLLLGSGETQYF.

There are a few counts of this clonotype. The chain is built from TRBV12-3 or TRBV12-4 and TRBJ2-1; tentative D call: TRBD2 (5 bases). This CDR3 region has 12 residues. V lost 3 bases and J 7 bases, leaving 7 bases between the germline ends. For the CDR3, the DNA is TGTGCCAGCAGTTTGCCGGGGAATGAGCAGTTCTTC. Translated: CASSLPGNEQFF.

This clonotype was recorded at least ten times. V is TRBV20-1 and J is TRBJ2-2, with D perhaps TRBD2 (5 bases). Germline values: CDR1 DFQATT, CDR2 SNEGSKA (reference sequence). This CDR3 region has 13 residues. With 5 bases removed from V and 0 bases from J, the gap between germline ends came to 7 bases. The CDR3 loop is CSALSANTGELFF. CDR3 DNA sequence: TGCAGTGCTCTTAGCGCGAACACCGGGGAGCTGTTTTTT.

This clonotype has at least ten counts. This sequence joins TRBV12-3 or TRBV12-4 and TRBJ2-2; D perhaps matches TRBD1 (6 bases). The length of the CDR3 is 15 residues. The ends were cut back, 4 bases at V and 5 bases at J, with 14 bases in the middle. The CDR3 protein is CASSYLGRGTGELFF. In nucleotides, the CDR3 is TGTGCCAGCAGTTATCTTGGCAGGGGAACCGGGGAGCTGTTTTTT.

The chain links TRBV7-2 to TRBJ2-5, with 12 bases matching TRBD2. V was clipped by 10 bases and J by 6 bases; unmatched bases: 6. CDR1 is SGHTA, CDR2 FQGNSA, per germline. The CDR3 totals 13 residues. The CDR3 loop is CATGLAGRKTQYF. The CDR3 DNA reads TGTGCCACAGGACTAGCGGGACGAAAGACCCAGTACTTC.

The table lists this clonotype with many counts. Mismatch with germline at one junction end may stem from a read error. The chain uses TRBV7-7 and TRBJ2-3; D unresolved. The CDR3 is 15 amino acids. From germline, CDR1 is SSHAT and CDR2 FNYEAQ (reference sequence). The DNA for the CDR3 is TGTGCTAGCAGCTTACAGCCAGCAAGCACAGATACGCAGTATTTT. Its protein is CASSLQPASTDTQYF.

This clonotype has at least ten counts. The chain couples TRBV10-3 to TRBJ2-2, with TRBD2 matching 13 bases. Germline V gene sequence: CDR1 ENHRY, CDR2 SYGVKD. This CDR3 has 16 amino acids. The V gene end was trimmed by 6 bases and the J gene end by 6 bases; junction bases not matched to a gene: 7. The CDR3 loop is CAIRRTSGRGAGELFF. In nucleotides, the CDR3 is TGTGCCATCAGAAGGACTAGCGGGAGAGGCGCCGGGGAGCTGTTTTTT.

In this sample, this clonotype turned up many times. The rearrangement links TRBV20-1 to TRBJ1-1; TRBD1 matches 7 bases. The length of the CDR3 is 15 residues. Germline CDR1 is DFQATT and CDR2 is SNEGSKA (reference sequence). Trimming removed 5 bases from V and 5 bases from J; junction bases left unmatched: 14. CDR3 amino acids: CSAFTRDRVATEAFF. The CDR3 nucleotides are TGCAGTGCTTTTACTAGAGACAGGGTTGCTACTGAAGCTTTCTTT.

Within the sample, this clonotype is medium-sized. The chain combines TRBV20-1 with TRBJ1-3; no reliable D call. The CDR3 has 14 amino acids. Trimming left V 4 bases short and J 0 bases short, with 10 bases between. Germline V CDR1 and CDR2: DFQATT, SNEGSKA (reference sequence). The CDR3 DNA reads as TGCAGTGCTACGGACCCTTCCTCTGGAAACACCATATATTTT. Amino acids: CSATDPSSGNTIYF.